This entry is about one T cell receptor beta chain. Its antigen is unknown. No quality values exist for individual bases; no much larger clone is one base distant. Donors were a few dozen systemically healthy Caucasian individuals from Russia aged roughly 6 to 100 years. Each donor gave about 10 milliliters of peripheral blood, drawn into EDTA-treated Vacutainer tubes. Ficoll-Paque density-gradient centrifugation was used to isolate PBMCs, with at least 6.5 million per sample. Trizol reagent was used to extract total RNA from PBMCs, with at least 5 micrograms per sample. For every donor, an aliquot of PBMCs went through flow cytometry to measure the percentages of naive CD45RAhigh/CD27high T cells. The data derive from a study of blood T cells in healthy people across ages (dated by TCRdb to 2014 to 2015). For the wider study: In model experiments, template switching captured about one uniquely barcoded TCR beta cDNA molecule for every two T cells. The study measured age-related changes in TCR beta repertoire diversity using deep sequencing normalized with unique cDNA molecular identifiers. Four age groups were formed from the donors: young (average 16 years), middle-aged (around 41), aged (62) and long-lived (approximately 78). To avoid experimental bias, donors of different ages were spread randomly across the sequencing lanes. Using the same blood draw, the study looked at two additional independent replicas of 1 million unique cDNA reads for two donors, one aged 18 to 29 and the other aged 80 or older. What the authors observed across the whole study: Because donor CMV infection status was unknown, age-related changes in expanded clonotypes were potentially confounded. As age increased, observed TCR beta diversity per million T cells dropped in a roughly linear way, and a significant reduction was already evident by age 40. The percentage of naive T cells measured by flow cytometry correlated strongly with observed TCR beta diversity. The long-lived group showed more naive CD4+ T cells, fewer expanded clones and increased TCR diversity than the aged group, suggesting age selection. Since profiling was done on bulk unsorted PBMCs, naive and antigen-experienced compartments could not be conclusively compared. Total diversity estimates from one million sequenced T cells were considered lower bounds and underestimates.

V and J are truncated by 3 bases and 3 bases respectively, leaving an intervening sequence of 17 bases. CDR1 and CDR2 (DFQATT, SNEGSKA) derive from the germline V gene (reference sequence). The CDR3 measures 15 amino acids from cysteine to phenylalanine. Of all the DNA, just the CDR3 is kept, 45 bases in frame from base 1. Library creation used 5' RACE. Reads for this sample came from an Illumina HiSeq 2500. The second PCR ran for roughly 7 to 12 cycles and used a J-beta primer mix along with a sample-barcoded 5' primer. A template-switch 5' adaptor carrying 12 random nucleotides introduced a unique molecular identifier onto each TCR beta cDNA molecule. At least 3 million CDR3-containing paired-end reads were obtained from each sample. First-strand cDNA was synthesized from all RNA with the Mint cDNA synthesis kit, primed by a TRBC-specific oligonucleotide. After uracil-DNA glycosylase treatment, a first 18-cycle PCR used universal primers M1SS and BC2_uni_R on all cDNA. Regarding the original processing steps: Each sample was normalized by randomly selecting 1 million high-quality reads, each carrying a distinct molecular identifier. Reads sharing molecular identifiers were discarded rather than binned into consensus sequences. CDR3 identification, clonotype clustering and error correction used MiTCR with a Q25 quality threshold and the strictest error-elimination algorithm. A nonparametric unseen species model with Euler transformation was used to estimate lower-bound total TCR beta diversity. TCRdb trimmed the raw reads at Q25, called clones with MiXCR and kept productive beta chains. When rows share a CDR3 protein, they turn into one entry using the most common DNA and genes. For this entry, the V and J calls and clone size follow TCRdb and not the study's own pipeline. The sample table shows about 570,000 distinct CDR3 sequences, and roughly 29% are seen once. The top ten clones comprise approximately 17% of the sample.

The sequenced material came from blood. The chain joins TRBV20-1 to TRBJ1-2; the D gene lacks a confident call. This clonotype was sampled from an older woman in good health. The nucleotide sequence is given as TGCAGTGCTAGGAGTCAGGCCCCAAACCACTATGGCTACACCTTC. It specifies CSARSQAPNHYGYTF.